The rows below give T cell receptor beta chains drawn from one sample of a study of identical twins. TCRdb used MiXCR to reprocess the 5' RACE reads, holding one entry per CDR3 protein. The sample lists 200,000 or so distinct CDR3 sequences, more than 15% seen once, with 35% to 45% in the top ten. These data also formed part of another study, on T cells expressing NK-cell markers.

Specimen: CD8+ T cells sorted from blood. The receptors come from a woman between 18 and 29 years old in good health. The conserved cysteine and the conserved F or W are not part of the CDR3 here. The order of the fields is clone size, V gene, CDR3 protein. The size field is filled for only some rows; it gives once, few, many or a size class.

few,TRBV2,ASSEAGGREDNEQF
few,TRBV11-2,ASSLDLSSYNEQF
.,TRBV27,ASGFILPTGANVLT
few,TRBV6-2/TRBV6-3,ASSGLAGGPESSGANVLT
.,TRBV11-2,ASTDELAGAQETQY
once,TRBV7-9,ASYGDTQY
.,TRBV5-1,ASSGGQGESGTEAF
few,TRBV29-1,SVVADGGNIQY
.,TRBV6-1,ASSYSGTGTYEQY
.,TRBV19,ASSIDRGRGYT
.,TRBV29-1,SVDLAGETYEQY
.,TRBV9,ASRPGDGETQY
.,TRBV12-3/TRBV12-4,ASGAGGYT
few,TRBV27,ASSRGTSGRNEQF
many,TRBV6-5,ASSYGAGGNEQF
few,TRBV10-1,ASSPAWVDEQY
many,TRBV5-1,ASSPLIAGGPNEQF
few,TRBV12-3/TRBV12-4,ASSLWGALSTGELF
.,TRBV4-1,ASSQEGGNQPQH
many,TRBV9,ASSDRDRAYEQY
few,TRBV13,ASSFSSSEQY
.,TRBV20-1,SARSASGAYTDTQY
few,TRBV6-5,ASSYTGQGVGTEAF
.,TRBV2,ASRLRDRVGTEAF
many,TRBV12-3/TRBV12-4,ASSPGGSGEQF
few,TRBV10-3,AIREQGLNSPLH
few,TRBV6-1,ASRREVTGTGELF
many,TRBV3-1,ASSQVIGPGRMDTEAF
few,TRBV12-3/TRBV12-4,ASSSPLAGGSRSYNEQF
many,TRBV7-6,ASSPPNTEAF
many,TRBV12-3/TRBV12-4,ASSFGASTDTQY
few,TRBV11-2,ASSIRQPEAF
few,TRBV7-9,ASSSGLSGGAENEQF
many,TRBV7-2,ASRRDPEQY
few,TRBV29-1,SVEGSGEKAF
.,TRBV11-2,ASSLVGRAYEQY
.,TRBV6-5,ASSLSAESSYEQY